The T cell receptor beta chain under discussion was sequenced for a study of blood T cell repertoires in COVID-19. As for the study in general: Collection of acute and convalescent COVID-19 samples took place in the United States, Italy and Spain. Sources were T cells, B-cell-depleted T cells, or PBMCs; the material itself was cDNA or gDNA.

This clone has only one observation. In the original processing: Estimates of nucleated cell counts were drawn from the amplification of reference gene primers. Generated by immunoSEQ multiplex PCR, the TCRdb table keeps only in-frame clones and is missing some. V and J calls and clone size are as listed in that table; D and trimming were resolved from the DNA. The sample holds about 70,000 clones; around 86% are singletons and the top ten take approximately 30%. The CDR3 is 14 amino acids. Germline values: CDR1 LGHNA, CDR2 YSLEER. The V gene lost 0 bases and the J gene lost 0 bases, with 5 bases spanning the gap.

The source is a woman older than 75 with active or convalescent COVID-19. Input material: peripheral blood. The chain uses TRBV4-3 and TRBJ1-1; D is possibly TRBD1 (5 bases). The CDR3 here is CASSQEGVNTEAFF. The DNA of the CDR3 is TGCGCCAGCAGCCAAGAAGGGGTGAACACTGAAGCTTTCTTT.